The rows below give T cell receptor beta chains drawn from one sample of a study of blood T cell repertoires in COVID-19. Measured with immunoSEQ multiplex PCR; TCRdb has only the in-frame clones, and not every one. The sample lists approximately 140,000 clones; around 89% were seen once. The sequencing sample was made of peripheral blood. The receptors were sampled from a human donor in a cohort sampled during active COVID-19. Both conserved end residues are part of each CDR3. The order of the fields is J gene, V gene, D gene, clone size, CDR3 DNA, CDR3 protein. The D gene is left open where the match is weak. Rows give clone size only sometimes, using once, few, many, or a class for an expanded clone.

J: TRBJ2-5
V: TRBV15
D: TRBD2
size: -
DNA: TGTGCCACCAGCAGGACGGCGGGGGACGGCCGAGAGACCCAGTACTTC
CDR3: CATSRTAGDGRETQYF

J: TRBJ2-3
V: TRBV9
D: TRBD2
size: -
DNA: TGTGCCAGCAGCTGGGGACTAGCGGGGGGCCGGGGAGATACGCAGTATTTT
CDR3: CASSWGLAGGRGDTQYF

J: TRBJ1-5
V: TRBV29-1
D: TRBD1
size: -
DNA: TGCAGCGTTGGAGCCAGGGGGAAAAATCAGCCCCAGCATTTT
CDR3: CSVGARGKNQPQHF

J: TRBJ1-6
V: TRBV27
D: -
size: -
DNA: TGTGCCAGCAGTGGGTGGGGGCAGGGGATTAATTCACCCCTCCACTTT
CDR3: CASSGWGQGINSPLHF

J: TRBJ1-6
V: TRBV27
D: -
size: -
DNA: TGTGCCAGCAGTGCCTACAGGGCTAACAATTCACCCCTCCACTTT
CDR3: CASSAYRANNSPLHF

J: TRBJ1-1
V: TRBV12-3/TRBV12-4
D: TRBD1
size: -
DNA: TGTGCCAGCAGTTTTCTCGGGACAGCTGAAGCTTTCTTT
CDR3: CASSFLGTAEAFF

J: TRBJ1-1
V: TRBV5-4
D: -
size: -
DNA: TGTGCCAGCAGCCCCAGGGTGAACACTGAAGCTTTCTTT
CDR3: CASSPRVNTEAFF

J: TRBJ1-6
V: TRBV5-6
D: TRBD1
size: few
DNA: TGTGCCAGCAAGACAGGGGCCGCTGGGTCTTATAATTCACCCCTCCACTTT
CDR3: CASKTGAAGSYNSPLHF

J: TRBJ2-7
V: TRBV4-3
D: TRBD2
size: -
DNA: TGCGCCAGCAGCCAAGATAGGTCTAGCGGGGAATACGAGCAGTACTTC
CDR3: CASSQDRSSGEYEQYF

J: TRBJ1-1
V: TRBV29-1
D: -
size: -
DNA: TGCAGCGTTGAGCAGGGGAGCACTGAAGCTTTCTTT
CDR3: CSVEQGSTEAFF

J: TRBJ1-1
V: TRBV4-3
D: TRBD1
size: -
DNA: TGCGCCAGCAGCCAAGAAAGGGCGGACAGGGGGGTGTGGAACACTGAAGCTTTCTTT
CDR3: CASSQERADRGVWNTEAFF

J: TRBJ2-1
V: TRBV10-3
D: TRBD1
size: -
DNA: TGTGCCATCAGTGAACCCGGACAGGGGAGGGATGAGCAGTTCTTC
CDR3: CAISEPGQGRDEQFF

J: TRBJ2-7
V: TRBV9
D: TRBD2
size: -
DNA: TGTGCCAGCAGCGTAGAAGGGACTAGCTCCTACGAGCAGTACTTC
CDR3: CASSVEGTSSYEQYF

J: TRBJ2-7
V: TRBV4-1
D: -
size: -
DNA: TGCGCCAGCAGCTACAGGGACGGTGGATCCTGGTACGAGCAGTACTTC
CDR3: CASSYRDGGSWYEQYF

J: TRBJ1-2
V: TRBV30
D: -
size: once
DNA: TGTGCAAAACAGCTTAACTATGGCTACACCTTC
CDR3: CAKQLNYGYTF

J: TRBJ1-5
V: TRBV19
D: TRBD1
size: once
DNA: TGTGCCAGTAGTTTGTCAGGGGGGAAAAATCAGCCCCAGCATTTT
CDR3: CASSLSGGKNQPQHF

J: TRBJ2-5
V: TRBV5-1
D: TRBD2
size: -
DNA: TGCGCCAGCAGCCCGCGGGGGGCCTTAGAGACCCAGTACTTC
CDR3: CASSPRGALETQYF

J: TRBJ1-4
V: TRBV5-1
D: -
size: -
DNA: TGCGCCAGCAGCCAGGGGCTAGGAAATGAAAAACTGTTTTTT
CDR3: CASSQGLGNEKLFF

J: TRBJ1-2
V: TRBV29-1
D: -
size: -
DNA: TGCAGCGTTGACGCAGGGGATAACTATGGCTACACCTTC
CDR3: CSVDAGDNYGYTF

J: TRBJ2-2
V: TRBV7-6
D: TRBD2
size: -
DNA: TGTGCCAGCAGCCGTGGGGGGGTAAACACCGGGGAGCTGTTTTTT
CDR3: CASSRGGVNTGELFF

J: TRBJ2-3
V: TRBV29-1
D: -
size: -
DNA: TGCAGCGGCAAGGGGAGGAACACAGATACGCAGTATTTT
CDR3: CSGKGRNTDTQYF

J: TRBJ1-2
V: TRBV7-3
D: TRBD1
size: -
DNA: TGTGCCAGCAGCCCCGGGACAGGGCGGCTCACCTTC
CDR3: CASSPGTGRLTF

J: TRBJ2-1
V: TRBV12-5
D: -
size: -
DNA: TGTGCTAGTGGAACAGAGATAGACAGAGACAATGAGCAGTTCTTC
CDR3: CASGTEIDRDNEQFF

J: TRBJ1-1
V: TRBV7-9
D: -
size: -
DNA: TGTGCCAGCAGCTTAGCGCTTCGGGGTGCGAACACTGAAGCTTTCTTT
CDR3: CASSLALRGANTEAFF

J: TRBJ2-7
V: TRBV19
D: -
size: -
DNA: TGTGCCAGTAGCCCCTATGGAGGGATGGGAGTCTACGAGCAGTACTTC
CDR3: CASSPYGGMGVYEQYF

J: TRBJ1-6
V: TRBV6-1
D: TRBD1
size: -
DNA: TGTGCCAGCAGTGAATGGAGACAGGGGGGGAATTCACCCCTCCACTTT
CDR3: CASSEWRQGGNSPLHF

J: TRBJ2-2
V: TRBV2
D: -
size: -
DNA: TGTGCCAGCAGCAACAAGATCACCGGGGAGCTGTTTTTT
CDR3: CASSNKITGELFF

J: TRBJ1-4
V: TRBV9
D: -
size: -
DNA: TGTGCCAGCAGCGTAGGAGGGTGGGCTAATGAAAAACTGTTTTTT
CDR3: CASSVGGWANEKLFF

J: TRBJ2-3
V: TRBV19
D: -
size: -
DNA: TGTGCCAGTAGTGCAGCGTTGCTTGATACGCAGTATTTT
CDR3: CASSAALLDTQYF

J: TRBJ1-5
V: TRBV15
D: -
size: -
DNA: TGTGCCACCAGCAGAGATTCTGGGGCCGGTCAGCCCCAGCATTTT
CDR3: CATSRDSGAGQPQHF

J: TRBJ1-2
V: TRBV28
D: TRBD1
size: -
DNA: TGTGCCAGCAGACCTACAGGGGGCGCGGGTGGCTACACCTTC
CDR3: CASRPTGGAGGYTF

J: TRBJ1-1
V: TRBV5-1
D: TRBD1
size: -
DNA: TGCGCCAGCAGCGCCACCAGGGGGCAGAACACTGAAGCTTTCTTT
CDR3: CASSATRGQNTEAFF

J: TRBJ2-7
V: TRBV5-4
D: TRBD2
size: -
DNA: TGTGCCAGCAGCTTGGGTAGCGGGGGAAGGTCCTACGAGCAGTACTTC
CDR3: CASSLGSGGRSYEQYF

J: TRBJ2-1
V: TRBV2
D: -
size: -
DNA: TGTGCCAGCAGCTCCACCCCGGGGGGCACCTACAATGAGCAGTTCTTC
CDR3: CASSSTPGGTYNEQFF

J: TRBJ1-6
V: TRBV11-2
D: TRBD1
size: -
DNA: TGTGCCAGCAGCCTAGCCCCCAGGGGGCCCCGTAATTCACCCCTCCACTTT
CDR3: CASSLAPRGPRNSPLHF

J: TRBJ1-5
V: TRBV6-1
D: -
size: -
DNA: TGTGCCAGCAGTGAACTGGCGGCATATAGCAATCAGCCCCAGCATTTT
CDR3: CASSELAAYSNQPQHF

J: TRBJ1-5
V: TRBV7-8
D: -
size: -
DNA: TGTGCCAGCAGCTCCTTGGGGGGTTCTCAGCCCCAGCATTTT
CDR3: CASSSLGGSQPQHF